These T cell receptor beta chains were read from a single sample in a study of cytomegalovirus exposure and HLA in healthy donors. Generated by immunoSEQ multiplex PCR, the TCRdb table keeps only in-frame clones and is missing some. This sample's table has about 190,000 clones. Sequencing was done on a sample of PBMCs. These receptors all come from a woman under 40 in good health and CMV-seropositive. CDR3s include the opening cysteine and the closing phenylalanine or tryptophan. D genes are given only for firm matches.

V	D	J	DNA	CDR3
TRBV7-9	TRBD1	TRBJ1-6	TGTGCCAGCAGCTTTGACAGGGGGAGGAATTCACCCCTCCACTTT	CASSFDRGRNSPLHF
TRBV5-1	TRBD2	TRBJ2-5	TGCGCCAGCAGCTTCCCTAGCGGGGCACAAGAGACCCAGTACTTC	CASSFPSGAQETQYF
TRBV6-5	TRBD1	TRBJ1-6	TGTGCCAGCAGTGGACAGGGCCATTCCCTCCACTTT	CASSGQGHSLHF
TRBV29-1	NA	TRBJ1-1	TGCAGCGTTGCGCACAGGGTGGACACTGAAGCTTTCTTT	CSVAHRVDTEAFF
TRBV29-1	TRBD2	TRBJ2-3	TGCAGCGTTGAAGGGACTAGCGGTACTAGCACAGATACGCAGTATTTT	CSVEGTSGTSTDTQYF
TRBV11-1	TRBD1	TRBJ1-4	TGTGCCAGCAGCTTTGAAACAGGGGAGATGGAAAAACTGTTTTTT	CASSFETGEMEKLFF
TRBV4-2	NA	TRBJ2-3	TGTGCCAGCAGCCAAGGTGACGCCGGGAGAAGAGATACGCAGTATTTT	CASSQGDAGRRDTQYF
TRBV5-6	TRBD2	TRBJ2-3	TGTGCCAGCAGCCCAGCAGCGGGAGGGAGCACAGATACGCAGTATTTT	CASSPAAGGSTDTQYF
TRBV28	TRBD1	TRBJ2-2	TGTGCCAGCAGTCTCACACAGGGGAACGGGGAGCTGTTTTTT	CASSLTQGNGELFF
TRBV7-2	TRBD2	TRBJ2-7	TGTGCCAGCAGCCCTAGCGGGGTTTCCTTTTGGCAGTACTTC	CASSPSGVSFWQYF
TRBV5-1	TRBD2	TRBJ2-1	TGCGCCAGCAGCTTGGGGCGGGGGGCCTACAATGAGCAGTTCTTC	CASSLGRGAYNEQFF
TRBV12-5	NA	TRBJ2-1	TGTGCTAGTGCCGGGACCTACAATGAGCAGTTCTTC	CASAGTYNEQFF
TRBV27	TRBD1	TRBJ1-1	TGTGCCAGCAGTTTAGGGACAGGAGGAACTGAAGCTTTCTTT	CASSLGTGGTEAFF
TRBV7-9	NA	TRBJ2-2	TGTGCCAGCAGCTTACCCCTTGGGCCAACCGGGGAGCTGTTTTTT	CASSLPLGPTGELFF
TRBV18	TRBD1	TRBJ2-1	TGTGCCAGCTCACCACCGGGGGGACAGGCCAATGAGCAGTTCTTC	CASSPPGGQANEQFF
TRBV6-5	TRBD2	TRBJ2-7	TGTGCCAGCAGTTACTCGCAGCGGGAGGGGTACGAGCAGTACTTC	CASSYSQREGYEQYF
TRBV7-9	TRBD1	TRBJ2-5	TGTGCCAGCAGCTTAGGAACAGGGGTGAGAGGAGAGACCCAGTACTTC	CASSLGTGVRGETQYF
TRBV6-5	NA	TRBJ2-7	TGTGCCAGCAGTTACCGGGAGAGAACCTACGAGCAGTACTTC	CASSYRERTYEQYF
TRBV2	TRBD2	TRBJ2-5	TGTGCCAGCAGGGATGGACTAGCGGGGGGGCAAGAGACCCAGTACTTC	CASRDGLAGGQETQYF
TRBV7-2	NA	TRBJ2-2	TGTGCCAGCAGCTTTAGGAGAGTCCAGATCCTCGGGGAGCTGTTTTTT	CASSFRRVQILGELFF
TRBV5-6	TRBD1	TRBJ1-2	TGTGCCAGCAGCTTATGGACAGGGCGCTATGGCTACACCTTC	CASSLWTGRYGYTF
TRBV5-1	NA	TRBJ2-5	TGCGCCAGCAGCTTGGGGCAGGGGCCCCAAGAGACCCAGTACTTC	CASSLGQGPQETQYF
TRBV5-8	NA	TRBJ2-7	TGTGCCAGCAGCTTGGAGAGGGACAAGAAGTACGAGCAGTACTTC	CASSLERDKKYEQYF
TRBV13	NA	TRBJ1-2	TGTGCCAGCAGCCCCCACAGCTATGGCTACACCTTC	CASSPHSYGYTF
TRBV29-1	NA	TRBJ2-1	TGCAGCGCCAGGGTTGGGCCCTTCTACAATGAGCAGTTCTTC	CSARVGPFYNEQFF
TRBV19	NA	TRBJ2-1	TGTGCCAGTAGTATGACTAGAACCTACAATGAGCAGTTCTTC	CASSMTRTYNEQFF
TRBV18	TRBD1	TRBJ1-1	TGTGCCAGCTCACGGGACAGGGCCGATACTGAAGCTTTCTTT	CASSRDRADTEAFF
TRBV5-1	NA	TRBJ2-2	TGCGCCAGCAGCCCGTATACTAGCTCGAACACCGGGGAGCTGTTTTTT	CASSPYTSSNTGELFF
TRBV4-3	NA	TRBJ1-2	TGCGCCAGCAGCCAAGAGGGCGCCGGTGGCTACACCTTC	CASSQEGAGGYTF
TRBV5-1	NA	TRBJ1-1	TGCGCCAGCAGCGTGGGAGACGGGAAAGTTTTGGGGGCTTTCTTT	CASSVGDGKVLGAFF
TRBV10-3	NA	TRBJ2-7	TGTGCCATCAGTGAGTTTTCCGAGCAGTACTTC	CAISEFSEQYF
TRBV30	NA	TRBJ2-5	TGTGCCTGGAAGGCCGGCGGAGATCTAGCGCTCCAAGAGACCCAGTACTTC	CAWKAGGDLALQETQYF
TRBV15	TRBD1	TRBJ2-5	TGTGCCACCAGCAGGGACAGGGGGCGTGAGACCCAGTACTTC	CATSRDRGRETQYF
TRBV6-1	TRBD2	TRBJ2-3	TGTGCCAGCAGTGAAGCGATGGCTAGCGGGGGGGAATGGGATACGCAGTATTTT	CASSEAMASGGEWDTQYF
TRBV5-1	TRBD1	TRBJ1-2	TGCGCCAGCAGCAACGGACAGGGTAACTATGGCTACACCTTC	CASSNGQGNYGYTF
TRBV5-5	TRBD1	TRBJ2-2	TGTGCCAGCAGTTCGGGACAGGGGGCCACCGGGGAGCTGTTTTTT	CASSSGQGATGELFF
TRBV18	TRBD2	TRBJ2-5	TGTGCCAGCTCACCTCCGGCGGGAGGGCCGCGGGAGACCCAGTACTTC	CASSPPAGGPRETQYF
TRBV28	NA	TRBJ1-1	TGTGCCAGCAGCTCCCCTCCAGGGAACACTGAAGCTTTCTTT	CASSSPPGNTEAFF
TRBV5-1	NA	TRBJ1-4	TGCGCCAGCAGCATCGGGGTGACTAATGAAAAACTGTTTTTT	CASSIGVTNEKLFF
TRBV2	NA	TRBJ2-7	TGTGCCAGCAGCGGGATCTCCTACGAGCAGTACTTC	CASSGISYEQYF
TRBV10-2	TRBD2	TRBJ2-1	TGCGCCAGCAGTGACCTAATCTTGAGGACTAGCGGGAACGATGAGCAGTTCTTC	CASSDLILRTSGNDEQFF
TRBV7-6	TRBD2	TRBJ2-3	TGTGCCAGCAGCTTAGGGGCTAGCGGGGGGCTTAGCACAGATACGCAGTATTTT	CASSLGASGGLSTDTQYF
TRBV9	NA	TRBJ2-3	TGTGCCAGCAGTTACGGTGGAGCAGATACGCAGTATTTT	CASSYGGADTQYF
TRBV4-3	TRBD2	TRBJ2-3	TGCGCCAGCAGCCAAGAAGGTGGCGAGGGTAGCGGGAGGACAGATACGCAGTATTTT	CASSQEGGEGSGRTDTQYF
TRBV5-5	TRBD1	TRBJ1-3	TGTGCCAGCAGTCCTAACAGGGGGCCGGGAAACACCATATATTTT	CASSPNRGPGNTIYF
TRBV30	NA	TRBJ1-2	TGTGCCTGGAGGACCCAAGGGGGAAGTGGCTACACCTTC	CAWRTQGGSGYTF
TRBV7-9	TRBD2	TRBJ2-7	TGTGCCAGCAGTTACCTAACTAGCGCGGTCGAGCAGTACTTC	CASSYLTSAVEQYF
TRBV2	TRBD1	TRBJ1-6	TGTGCCAGCAACCGGGACAGGGGTACTTCACCCCTCCACTTT	CASNRDRGTSPLHF
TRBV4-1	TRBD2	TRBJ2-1	TGCGCCAGCAGCCTTACTAGCGTAACCTACAATGAGCAGTTCTTC	CASSLTSVTYNEQFF
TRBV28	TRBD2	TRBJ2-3	TGTGCCAGCCGACTAGCGGGAGGTCAGGGGGATACGCAGTATTTT	CASRLAGGQGDTQYF
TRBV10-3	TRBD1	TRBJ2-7	TGTGCCATCGGGACAGAAAGCTACGAGCAGTACTTC	CAIGTESYEQYF
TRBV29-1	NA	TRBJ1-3	TGCAGCGTCGCCGTGGGGGACTGGGGAAACACCATATATTTT	CSVAVGDWGNTIYF